A selection of T cell receptor beta chains follows, all from one sample in a study of cytomegalovirus exposure and HLA in healthy donors. Only in-frame clones appear in the TCRdb table, and some are missing; sequencing was by immunoSEQ multiplex PCR. The data show about 170,000 clones, with about 80% seen just once and about 6.4% held by the top ten. The sequencing input was PBMCs. The receptor set was obtained from a man in his forties or fifties in good health and CMV-seropositive. CDR3s include the opening cysteine and the closing phenylalanine or tryptophan. The order of the fields is J gene, clone size, D gene, V gene, CDR3 DNA, CDR3 protein. A D gene is named only where the DNA matches it firmly. A row's size may be missing; if present it is once, few, many or a size class.

J: TRBJ2-6
size: few
D: .
V: TRBV5-4
DNA: TGTGCCAGCAGCTCCGGGTCATCTTACTCTGGGGCCAACGTCCTGACTTTC
CDR3: CASSSGSSYSGANVLTF

J: TRBJ2-1
size: .
D: .
V: TRBV7-6
DNA: TGTGCCAGCAGCTTCCGATGGGAGGGGGGGAATGAGCAGTTCTTC
CDR3: CASSFRWEGGNEQFF

J: TRBJ2-7
size: few
D: .
V: TRBV7-9
DNA: TGTGCCAGCAGCTTTACCCCCCTGGCCGACGAGCAGTACTTC
CDR3: CASSFTPLADEQYF

J: TRBJ1-5
size: once
D: TRBD1
V: TRBV2
DNA: TGTGCCAGCAGGGGGGACAGGGGCAATCAGCCCCAGCATTTT
CDR3: CASRGDRGNQPQHF

J: TRBJ1-2
size: few
D: .
V: TRBV28
DNA: TGTGCCAGCAGTTCCCCATCGTTAGTCGATGGCTACACCTTC
CDR3: CASSSPSLVDGYTF

J: TRBJ2-7
size: .
D: .
V: TRBV11-2
DNA: TGTGCCAGCAGCTTAGGCGGAACCGCCTACGAGCAGTACTTC
CDR3: CASSLGGTAYEQYF

J: TRBJ2-6
size: .
D: TRBD1
V: TRBV18
DNA: TGTGCCAGCTCACCAGGACAGGGGGAGTTTGGGGCCAACGTCCTGACTTTC
CDR3: CASSPGQGEFGANVLTF

J: TRBJ2-2
size: .
D: TRBD2
V: TRBV15
DNA: TGTGCCACCAGCAGGGACAGCTTGCGTAGCGGGGCCGGGGAGCTGTTTTTT
CDR3: CATSRDSLRSGAGELFF

J: TRBJ2-1
size: .
D: TRBD1
V: TRBV7-3
DNA: TGTGCCAGCAGCTTCTGGGGACAGGGAGACAATGAGCAGTTCTTC
CDR3: CASSFWGQGDNEQFF

J: TRBJ2-2
size: .
D: .
V: TRBV7-3
DNA: TGTGCCAGCAGCCCAAGAGGGTGGGCCGGGGAGCTGTTTTTT
CDR3: CASSPRGWAGELFF

J: TRBJ2-1
size: .
D: TRBD2
V: TRBV14
DNA: TGTGCCAGCAGCCAAGGACCCTTTAGCGGGAGAACTCACAATGAGCAGTTCTTC
CDR3: CASSQGPFSGRTHNEQFF

J: TRBJ2-5
size: .
D: .
V: TRBV4-1
DNA: TGCGCCAGCAGCCAAGATTGGACTCCCTCGGAGACCCAGTACTTC
CDR3: CASSQDWTPSETQYF

J: TRBJ2-2
size: .
D: .
V: TRBV9
DNA: TGTGCCAGCAGCCCAAAGAAGGTGGGAGGGAACACCGGGGAGCTGTTTTTT
CDR3: CASSPKKVGGNTGELFF

J: TRBJ2-1
size: .
D: .
V: TRBV4-2
DNA: TGTGCCAGCAGCCAAGATCCCGCCCGGAATGAGCAGTTCTTC
CDR3: CASSQDPARNEQFF

J: TRBJ2-7
size: .
D: TRBD1
V: TRBV5-4
DNA: TGTGCCAGCAGCAACCGGGACAGGTTATCCTACGAGCAGTACTTC
CDR3: CASSNRDRLSYEQYF

J: TRBJ2-1
size: .
D: TRBD2
V: TRBV5-4
DNA: TGTGCCAGCAGCTTTGGGGGGCTAGCGGGAGTTCTTGATGAGCAGTTCTTC
CDR3: CASSFGGLAGVLDEQFF